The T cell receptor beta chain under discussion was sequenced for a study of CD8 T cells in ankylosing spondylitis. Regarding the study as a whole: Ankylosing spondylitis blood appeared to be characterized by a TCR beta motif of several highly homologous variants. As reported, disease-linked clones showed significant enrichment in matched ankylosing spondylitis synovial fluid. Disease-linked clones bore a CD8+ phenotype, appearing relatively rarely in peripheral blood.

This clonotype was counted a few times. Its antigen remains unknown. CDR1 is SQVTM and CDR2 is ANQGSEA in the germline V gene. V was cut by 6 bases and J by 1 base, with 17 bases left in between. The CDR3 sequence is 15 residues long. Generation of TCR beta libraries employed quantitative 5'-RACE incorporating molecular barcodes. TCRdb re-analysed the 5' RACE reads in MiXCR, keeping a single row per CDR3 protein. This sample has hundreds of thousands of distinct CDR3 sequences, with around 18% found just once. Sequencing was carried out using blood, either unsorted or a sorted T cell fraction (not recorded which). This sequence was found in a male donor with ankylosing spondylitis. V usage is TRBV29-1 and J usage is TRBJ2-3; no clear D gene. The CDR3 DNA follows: TGCAGCGTACACCGTATGGACCTCCGCACAGATACGCAGTATTTT. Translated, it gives CSVHRMDLRTDTQYF.